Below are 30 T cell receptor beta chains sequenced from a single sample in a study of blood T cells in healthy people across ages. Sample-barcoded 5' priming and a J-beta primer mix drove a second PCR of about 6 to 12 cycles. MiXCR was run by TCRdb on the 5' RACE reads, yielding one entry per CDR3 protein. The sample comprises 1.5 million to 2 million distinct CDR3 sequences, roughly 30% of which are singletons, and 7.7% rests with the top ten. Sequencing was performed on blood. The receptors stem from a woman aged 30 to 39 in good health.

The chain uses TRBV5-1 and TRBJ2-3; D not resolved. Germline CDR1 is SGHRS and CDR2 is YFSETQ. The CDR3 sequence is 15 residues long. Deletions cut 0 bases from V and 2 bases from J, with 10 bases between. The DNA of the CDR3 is TGCGCCAGCAGCTTGGGTCGTGTTTACACAGATACGCAGTATTTT. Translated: CASSLGRVYTDTQYF.

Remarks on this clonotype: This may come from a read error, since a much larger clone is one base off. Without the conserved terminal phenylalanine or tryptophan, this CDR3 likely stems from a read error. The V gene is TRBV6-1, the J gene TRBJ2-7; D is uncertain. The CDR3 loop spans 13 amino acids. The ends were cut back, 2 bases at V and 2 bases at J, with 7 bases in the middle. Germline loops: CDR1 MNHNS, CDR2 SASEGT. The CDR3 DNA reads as TGTGCCAGCAGTGAATTTGGGGCCTACGAGCAGTACTGC. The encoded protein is CASSEFGAYEQYC.

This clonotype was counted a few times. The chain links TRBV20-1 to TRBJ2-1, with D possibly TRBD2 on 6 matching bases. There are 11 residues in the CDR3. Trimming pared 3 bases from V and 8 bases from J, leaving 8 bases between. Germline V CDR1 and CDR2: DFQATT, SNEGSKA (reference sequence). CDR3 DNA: TGCAGTGCTAGTACGGGAGATGAGCAGTTCTTC. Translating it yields CSASTGDEQFF.

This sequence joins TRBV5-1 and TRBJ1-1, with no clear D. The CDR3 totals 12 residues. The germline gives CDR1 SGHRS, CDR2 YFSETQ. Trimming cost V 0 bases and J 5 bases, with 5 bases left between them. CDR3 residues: CASSLDLTEAFF. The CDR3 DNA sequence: TGCGCCAGCAGCTTGGATTTGACTGAAGCTTTCTTT. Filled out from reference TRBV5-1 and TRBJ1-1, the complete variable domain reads KAGVTQTPRYLIKTRGQQVTLSCSPISGHRSVSWYQQTPGQGLQFLFEYFSETQRNKGNFPGRFSGRQFSNSRSEMNVSTLELGDSALYLCASSLDLTEAFFGQGTRLTVV.

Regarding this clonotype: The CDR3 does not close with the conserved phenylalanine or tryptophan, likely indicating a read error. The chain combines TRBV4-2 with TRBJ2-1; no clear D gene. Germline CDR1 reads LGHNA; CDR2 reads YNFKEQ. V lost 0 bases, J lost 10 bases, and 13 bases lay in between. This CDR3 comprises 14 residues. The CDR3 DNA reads TGTGCCAGCAGCCAAGAGAGCTTCACCTACGAGCAGTTCTGC. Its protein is CASSQESFTYEQFC.

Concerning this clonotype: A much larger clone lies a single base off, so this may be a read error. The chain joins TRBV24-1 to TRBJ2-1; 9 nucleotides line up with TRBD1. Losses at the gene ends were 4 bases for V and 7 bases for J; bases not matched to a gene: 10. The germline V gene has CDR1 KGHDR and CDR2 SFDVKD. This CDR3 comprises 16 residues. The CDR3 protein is CATSEETGGAGNEQFF. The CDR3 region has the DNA TGTGCCACCAGTGAGGAAACAGGGGGCGCTGGGAATGAGCAGTTCTTC.

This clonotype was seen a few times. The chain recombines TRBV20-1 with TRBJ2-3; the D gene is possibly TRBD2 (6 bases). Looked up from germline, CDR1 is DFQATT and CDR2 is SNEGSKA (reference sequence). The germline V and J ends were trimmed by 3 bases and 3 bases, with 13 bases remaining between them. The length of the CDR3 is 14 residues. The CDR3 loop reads CSASRGRRTDTQYF. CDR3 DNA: TGCAGTGCTAGTCGGGGGAGGAGGACAGATACGCAGTATTTT.

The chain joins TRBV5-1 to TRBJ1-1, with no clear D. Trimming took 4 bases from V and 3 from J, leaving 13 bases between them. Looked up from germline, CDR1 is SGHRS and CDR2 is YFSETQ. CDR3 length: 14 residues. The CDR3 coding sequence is TGCGCCAGCAGCGTGGACTGGAGGGACACTGAAGCTTTCTTT. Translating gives CASSVDWRDTEAFF.

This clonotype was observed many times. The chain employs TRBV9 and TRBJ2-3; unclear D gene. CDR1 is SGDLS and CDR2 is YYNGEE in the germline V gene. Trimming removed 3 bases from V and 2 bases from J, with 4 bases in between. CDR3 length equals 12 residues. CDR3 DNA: TGTGCCAGCAGCGGGTACACAGATACGCAGTATTTT. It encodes CASSGYTDTQYF.

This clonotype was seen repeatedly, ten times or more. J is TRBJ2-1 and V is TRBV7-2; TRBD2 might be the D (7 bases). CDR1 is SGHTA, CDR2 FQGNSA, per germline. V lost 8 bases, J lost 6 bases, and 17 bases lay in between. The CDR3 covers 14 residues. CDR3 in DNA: TGTGCCAGCCAGGGGAGGGGGAGCCCCAATGAGCAGTTCTTC. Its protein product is CASQGRGSPNEQFF.

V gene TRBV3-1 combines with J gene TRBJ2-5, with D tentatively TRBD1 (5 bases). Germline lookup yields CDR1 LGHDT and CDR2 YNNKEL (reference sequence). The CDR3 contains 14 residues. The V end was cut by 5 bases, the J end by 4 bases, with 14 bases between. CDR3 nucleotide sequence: TGTGCCAGCAGCTCAAGTGCGCAGGGAGAGACCCAGTACTTC. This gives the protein CASSSSAQGETQYF.

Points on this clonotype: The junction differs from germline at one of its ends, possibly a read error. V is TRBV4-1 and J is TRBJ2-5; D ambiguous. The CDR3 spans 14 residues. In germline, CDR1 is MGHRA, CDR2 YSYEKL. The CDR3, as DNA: TGCGCCAGCAGCCAAGATCCTAGTTGTGAGACCCGGTACTTC. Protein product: CASSQDPSCETRYF.

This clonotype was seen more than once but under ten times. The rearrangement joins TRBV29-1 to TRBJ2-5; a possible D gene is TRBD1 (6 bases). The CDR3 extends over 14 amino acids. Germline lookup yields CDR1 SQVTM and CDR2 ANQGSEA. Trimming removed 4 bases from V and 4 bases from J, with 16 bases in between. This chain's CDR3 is CSVGNRALRETQYF. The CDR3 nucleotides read TGCAGCGTTGGAAACAGGGCTTTGCGAGAGACCCAGTACTTC.

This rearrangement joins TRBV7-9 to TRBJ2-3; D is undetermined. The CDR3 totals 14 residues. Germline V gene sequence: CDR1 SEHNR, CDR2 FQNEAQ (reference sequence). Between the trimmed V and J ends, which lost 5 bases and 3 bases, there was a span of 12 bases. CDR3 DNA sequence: TGTGCCAGCAGCCCACCCGTTTCGACAGATACGCAGTATTTT. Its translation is CASSPPVSTDTQYF.

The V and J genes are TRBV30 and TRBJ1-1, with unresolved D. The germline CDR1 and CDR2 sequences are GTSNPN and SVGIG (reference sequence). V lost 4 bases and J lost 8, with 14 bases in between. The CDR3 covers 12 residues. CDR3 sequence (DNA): TGTGCCTGGACAACCGCCTTAACCGAAGCTTTCTTT. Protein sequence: CAWTTALTEAFF.

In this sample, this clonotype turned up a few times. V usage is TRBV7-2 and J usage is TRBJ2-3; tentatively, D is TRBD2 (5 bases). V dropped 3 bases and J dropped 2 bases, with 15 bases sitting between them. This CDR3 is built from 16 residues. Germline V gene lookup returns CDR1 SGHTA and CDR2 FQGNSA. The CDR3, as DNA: TGTGCCAGCAGCTTTCCCAGGAGCGGCCACACAGATACGCAGTATTTT. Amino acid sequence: CASSFPRSGHTDTQYF.

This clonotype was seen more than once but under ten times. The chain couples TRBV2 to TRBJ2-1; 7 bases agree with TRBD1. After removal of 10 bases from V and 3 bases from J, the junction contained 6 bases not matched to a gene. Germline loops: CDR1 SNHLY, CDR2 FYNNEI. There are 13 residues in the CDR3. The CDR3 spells CATAGTDYNEQFF. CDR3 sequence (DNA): TGTGCCACAGCCGGGACAGACTACAATGAGCAGTTCTTC.

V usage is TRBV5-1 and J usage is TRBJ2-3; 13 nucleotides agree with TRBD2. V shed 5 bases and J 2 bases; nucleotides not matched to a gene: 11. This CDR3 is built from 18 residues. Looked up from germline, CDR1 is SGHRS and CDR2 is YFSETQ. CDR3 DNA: TGCGCCAGCAGTCCCGGGACTAGCGGGGACCTTGACACAGATACGCAGTATTTT. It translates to CASSPGTSGDLDTDTQYF.

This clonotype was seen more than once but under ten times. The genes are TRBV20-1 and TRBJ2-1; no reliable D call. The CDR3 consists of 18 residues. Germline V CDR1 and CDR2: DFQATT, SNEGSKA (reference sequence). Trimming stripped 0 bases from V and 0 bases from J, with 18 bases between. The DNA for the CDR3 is TGCAGTGCTAGAGATCGCGCCGAAGGGTTCAGCTCCTACAATGAGCAGTTCTTC. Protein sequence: CSARDRAEGFSSYNEQFF.

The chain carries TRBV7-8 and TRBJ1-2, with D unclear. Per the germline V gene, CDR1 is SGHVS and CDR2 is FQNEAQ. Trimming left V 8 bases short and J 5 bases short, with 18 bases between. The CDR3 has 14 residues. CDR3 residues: CASSSRIPGYGYTF. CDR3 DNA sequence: TGTGCCAGCTCCTCAAGGATACCGGGGTATGGCTACACCTTC. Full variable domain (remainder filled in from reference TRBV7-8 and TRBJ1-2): GAGVSQSPRYKVAKRGQDVALRCDPISGHVSLFWYQQALGQGPEFLTYFQNEAQLDKSGLPSDRFFAERPEGSVSTLKIQRTQQEDSAVYLCASSSRIPGYGYTFGSGTRLTVV.

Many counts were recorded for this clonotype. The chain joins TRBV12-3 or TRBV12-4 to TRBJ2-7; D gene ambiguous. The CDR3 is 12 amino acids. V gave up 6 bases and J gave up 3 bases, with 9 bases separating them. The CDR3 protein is CASSLYGYEQYF. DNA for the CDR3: TGTGCCAGCAGCTTATACGGCTACGAGCAGTACTTC.

The DNA of the CDR3 is TGCAGCGTTGAAGTTCGGCAGGGTAGGAACTATGGCTACACCTTC. Its translation: CSVEVRQGRNYGYTF. The rearrangement uses TRBV29-1 and TRBJ1-2; a possible D gene is TRBD1 (5 bases). This CDR3 is 15 amino acids long. V was trimmed by 1 base and J by 2 bases, leaving 14 bases between them. CDR1 and CDR2 (germline): SQVTM, ANQGSEA.

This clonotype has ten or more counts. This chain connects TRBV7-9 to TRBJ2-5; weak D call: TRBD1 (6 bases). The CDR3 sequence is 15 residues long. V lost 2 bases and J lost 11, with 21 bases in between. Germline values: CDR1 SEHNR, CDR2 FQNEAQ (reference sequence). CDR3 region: CASSLSPPGTSTQYF. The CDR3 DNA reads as TGTGCCAGCAGCTTATCTCCGCCGGGGACATCAACTCAGTACTTC.

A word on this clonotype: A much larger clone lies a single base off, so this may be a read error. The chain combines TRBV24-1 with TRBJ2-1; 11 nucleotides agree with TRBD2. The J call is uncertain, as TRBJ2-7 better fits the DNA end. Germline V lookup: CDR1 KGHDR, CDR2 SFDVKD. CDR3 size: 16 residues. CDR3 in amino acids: CATSDHGLAGYNEQYF. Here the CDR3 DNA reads TGTGCCACCAGTGATCACGGACTAGCGGGTTACAATGAGCAGTACTTC.

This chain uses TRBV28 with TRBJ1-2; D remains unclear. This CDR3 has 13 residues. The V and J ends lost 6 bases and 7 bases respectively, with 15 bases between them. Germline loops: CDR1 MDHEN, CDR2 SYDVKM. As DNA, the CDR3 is TGTGCCAGCAGACACGATCGGGTTGTTGGCTACACCTTC. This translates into CASRHDRVVGYTF.

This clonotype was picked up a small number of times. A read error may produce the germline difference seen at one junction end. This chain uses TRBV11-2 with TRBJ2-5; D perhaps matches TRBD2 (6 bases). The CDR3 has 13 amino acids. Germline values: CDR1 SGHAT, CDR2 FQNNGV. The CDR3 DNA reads TGTGCTAGCAGCATCGGGAGCGGCGAGACCCAGTACTTC. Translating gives CASSIGSGETQYF. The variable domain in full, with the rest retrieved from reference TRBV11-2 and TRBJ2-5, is EAGVAQSPRYKIIEKRQSVAFWCNPISGHATLYWYQQILGQGPKLLIQFQNNGVVDDSQLPKDRFSAERLKGVDSTLKIQPAKLEDSAVYLCASSIGSGETQYFGPGTRLLVL.

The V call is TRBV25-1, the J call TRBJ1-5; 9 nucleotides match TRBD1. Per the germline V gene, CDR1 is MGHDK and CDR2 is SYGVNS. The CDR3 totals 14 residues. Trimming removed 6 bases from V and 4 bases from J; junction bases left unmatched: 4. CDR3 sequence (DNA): TGTGCCAGCAGAGGACAGGGGATTAATCAGCCCCAGCATTTT. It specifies CASRGQGINQPQHF.

DNA of the CDR3: TGTGCCTGGAGTAGGGGGAACTCCTACAATGAGCAGTTCTTC. Amino acid sequence: CAWSRGNSYNEQFF. The chain carries TRBV30 and TRBJ2-1; tentative D call: TRBD1 (6 bases). The CDR3 covers 14 residues. V shed 2 bases and J shed 0 bases, with 8 bases lying between them. Germline lookup yields CDR1 GTSNPN and CDR2 SVGIG (reference sequence).

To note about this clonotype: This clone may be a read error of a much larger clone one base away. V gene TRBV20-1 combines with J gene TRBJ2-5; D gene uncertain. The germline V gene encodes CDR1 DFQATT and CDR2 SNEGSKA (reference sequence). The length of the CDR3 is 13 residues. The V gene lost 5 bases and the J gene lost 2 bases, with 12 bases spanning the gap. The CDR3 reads CSAGIQLQETQYF. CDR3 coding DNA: TGCAGTGCTGGAATCCAACTACAAGAGACCCAGTACTTC.

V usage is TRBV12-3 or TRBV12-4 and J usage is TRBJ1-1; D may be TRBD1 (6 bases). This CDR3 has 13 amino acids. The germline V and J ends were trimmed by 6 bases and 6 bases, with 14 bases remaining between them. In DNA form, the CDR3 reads TGTGCCAGCAGCCCGGCAGGGGAGGCTGAAGCTTTCTTT. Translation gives CASSPAGEAEAFF.